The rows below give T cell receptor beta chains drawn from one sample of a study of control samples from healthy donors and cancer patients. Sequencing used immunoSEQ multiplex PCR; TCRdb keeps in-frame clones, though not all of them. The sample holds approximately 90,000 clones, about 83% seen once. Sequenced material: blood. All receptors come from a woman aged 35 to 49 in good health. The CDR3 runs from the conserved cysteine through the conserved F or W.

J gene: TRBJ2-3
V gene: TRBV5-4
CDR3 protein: CASSAPGHHNTDTQYF

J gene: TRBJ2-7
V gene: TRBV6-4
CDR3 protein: CASPDRVGNEQYF

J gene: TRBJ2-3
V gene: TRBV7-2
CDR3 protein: CASSFSLAGGPEGTQYF

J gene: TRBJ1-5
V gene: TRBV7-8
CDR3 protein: CASTVGGLDQPQHF

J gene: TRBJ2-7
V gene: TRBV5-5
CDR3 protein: CASSLSGQGVIYEQYF

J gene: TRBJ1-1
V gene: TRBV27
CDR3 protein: CARGTVDTEAFF

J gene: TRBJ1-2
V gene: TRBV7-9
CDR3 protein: CASSSQTGRLNYGYTF

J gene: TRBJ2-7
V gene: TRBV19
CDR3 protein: CASSPVGVGSGVYEQYF

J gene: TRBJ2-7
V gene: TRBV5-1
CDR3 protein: CASTLYPDTYEQYF

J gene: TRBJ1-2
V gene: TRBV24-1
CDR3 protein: CATSDFTQNYGYTF

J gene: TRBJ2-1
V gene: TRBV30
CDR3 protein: CAWSQSIHNEQFF

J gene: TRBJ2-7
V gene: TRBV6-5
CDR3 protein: CASSYRAGPDEQYF

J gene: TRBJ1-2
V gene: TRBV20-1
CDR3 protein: CSASSQYGYTF

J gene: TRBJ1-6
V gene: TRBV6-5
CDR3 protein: CASSYVPGVNSPLHF

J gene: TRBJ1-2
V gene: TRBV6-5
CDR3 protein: CASRAGGNYGYTF

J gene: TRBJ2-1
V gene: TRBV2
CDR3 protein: CASSADLFSYNEQFF

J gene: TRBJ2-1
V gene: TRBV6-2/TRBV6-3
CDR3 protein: CASSYVPPGQGADEQFF

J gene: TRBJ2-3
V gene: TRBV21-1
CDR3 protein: CASGDRGTDTQYF

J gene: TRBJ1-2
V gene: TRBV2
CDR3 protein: CASSDRGYTF

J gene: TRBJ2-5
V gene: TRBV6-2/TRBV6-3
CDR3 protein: CASSPGWTQYF

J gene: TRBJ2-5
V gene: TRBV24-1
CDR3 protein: CATSDFELAGTQETQYF

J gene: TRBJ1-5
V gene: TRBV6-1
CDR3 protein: CASSEVRTQSNQPQHF

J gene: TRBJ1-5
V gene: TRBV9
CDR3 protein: CASSAGTANQPQHF

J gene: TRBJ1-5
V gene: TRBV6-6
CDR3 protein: CASRDAGTGNQPQHF

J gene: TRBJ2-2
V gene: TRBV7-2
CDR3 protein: CASSFSSRELFF

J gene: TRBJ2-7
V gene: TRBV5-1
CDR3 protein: CASSSENYAPYEQYF

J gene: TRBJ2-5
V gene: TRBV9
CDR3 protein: CASSPGLQETQYF

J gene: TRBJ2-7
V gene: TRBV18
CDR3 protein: CASSPRDSSYEQYF

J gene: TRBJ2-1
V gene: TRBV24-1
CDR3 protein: CATSDPTEQGAFEQFF

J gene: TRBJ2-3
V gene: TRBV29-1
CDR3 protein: CSVDTPGSPDTQYF

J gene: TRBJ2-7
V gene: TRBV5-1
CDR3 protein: CASSPDMNEQYF

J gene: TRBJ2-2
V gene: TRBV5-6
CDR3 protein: CASSRRQTNTGELFF

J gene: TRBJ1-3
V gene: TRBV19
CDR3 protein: CASSRQGASGNTIYF

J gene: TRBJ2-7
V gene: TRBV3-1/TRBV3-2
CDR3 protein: CASRYSGTGAYEQYF

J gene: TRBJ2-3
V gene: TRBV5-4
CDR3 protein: CASSLGTSGGPTDTQYF

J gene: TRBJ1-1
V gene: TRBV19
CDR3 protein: CASRDRESITEAFF